The TCR beta chain described here comes from a study of a mutant IDH1 vaccine in newly diagnosed glioma. Study details: Beforehand, treatment had been radiotherapy, temozolomide, or both; the majority received both. V12 fell at week 35 and V13, the study end, at week 47.

Comment on this clone: Antigen unknown.

The protocol was immunoSEQ multiplex PCR, while the TCRdb copy is restricted to in-frame clones and leaves out a portion. The repertoire holds about 68,000 clones, with around 82% as singletons. Time point indicated: week 35, safety follow-up. Vaccination used 300 ug of mutant IDH1 20-mer peptide per dose, with topical imiquimod. V dropped 0 bases and J dropped 8; count of bases not matched to a gene: 20. The CDR3 has 20 residues. Germline V gives CDR1 MNHEY, CDR2 SMNVEV (reference sequence). The material was PBMCs, obtained from a glioma patient whose treatment included an IDH1 peptide vaccine. The chain uses TRBV27 and TRBJ1-4, with TRBD1 matching over 8 bases. The receptor's source is a man in his late teens or twenties with glioma. CDR3 in DNA: TGTGCCAGCAGTTTATCTACCCCCGGGACAGGCGGAAGATTGAGCGAAAAACTGTTTTTT. Residues: CASSLSTPGTGGRLSEKLFF.